This T cell receptor beta chain was identified during a study of cytomegalovirus exposure and HLA in healthy donors. PCR amplification relied on 60 Vbeta primers (plus 13 Jbeta primers). Profiled with immunoSEQ multiplex PCR; TCRdb holds only in-frame clones, not every one. The table records approximately 100,000 clones, roughly 85% of them present only once. Germline assignment: CDR1 MNHNY and CDR2 SVGAGI (reference sequence). The J segment lost 5 bases and the V segment lost 6 bases, leaving 9 bases of the junction unmatched. The CDR3 covers 16 residues. As regards this clone: What it binds is unknown.

Notes on the study in general: Across donors, most TCRs were seen rarely, yet some public ones were widespread. Analyzed later, association rates of TCRs varied across HLA loci, with DRB1 most and HLA-C fewest. It was assumed in the presence/absence analyses that sequencing depth was roughly uniform across donors.

Sequenced sample: PBMCs. The sequence derives from a man aged 35 to 55 in good health and CMV-seropositive. The chain recombines TRBV6-6 with TRBJ2-3; TRBD2 aligns across 12 bases. The DNA for the CDR3 is TGTGCCAGCAGCCAAGGACTAGCGGGGTCGGGAGATACGCAGTATTTT. Amino acids: CASSQGLAGSGDTQYF.